The clone carrying this T cell receptor beta chain has at least ten counts. Its target is unknown. Time point here: newly diagnosed GD, antithyroid drugs for less than 3 months. From PBMCs, RNA was extracted and then used to make the TCR library. EDTA tubes received about 10 milliliters of collected peripheral blood. This entry belongs to a study of regulatory T cells in long-lasting Graves disease. Germline assignment: CDR1 MDHEN and CDR2 SYDVKM. The CDR3 covers 14 residues. V was shortened by 4 bases and J by 5 bases, with 12 bases between the two germline ends. General observations from the study: Persistent disease samples used TRBV28, TRBJ1-2 and TRBJ2-5 preferentially. Thyroid tissue went unexamined; only peripheral blood was analyzed.

The TCR beta library used iRepertoire HTBI primers with Arm-PCR amplification of CDR3. TCRdb fed the multiplex PCR reads into MiXCR, producing one record per CDR3 protein. Seen here are a few hundred thousand distinct CDR3 sequences, around 19% observed once, and the top ten hold roughly a fifth. The sequence derives from a female donor with Graves disease. The source material was peripheral blood mononuclear cells (PBMCs), sampled at new diagnosis, from a patient treated with antithyroid drugs. The chain joins TRBV28 to TRBJ1-5; no definite D call. For the CDR3, the DNA is TGTGCCAGCAGTTCCGGACTCGGGCATCAGCCCCAGCATTTT. Residues: CASSSGLGHQPQHF.